The rows below give T cell receptor beta chains drawn from one sample of a study of blood T cell repertoires in COVID-19. The protocol was immunoSEQ multiplex PCR, while the TCRdb copy is restricted to in-frame clones and leaves out a portion. The profile covers some 270,000 clones, with approximately 86% appearing a single time and about 1.7% taken by the ten largest. The sequenced sample was peripheral blood. Every receptor here comes from a woman aged 60 to 75 who had recovered from COVID-19. CDR3s include the opening cysteine and the closing phenylalanine or tryptophan. The D gene is left open where the match is weak. Only part of the rows carry a size: once, few, many, or a class if the clone is expanded.

d_call	clone_size	v_call	j_call	cdr3_aa	cdr3_nt
-	-	TRBV5-1	TRBJ1-1	CASSSTTVLMNTEAFF	TGCGCCAGCAGCTCGACGACAGTTTTGATGAACACTGAAGCTTTCTTT
TRBD2	once	TRBV19	TRBJ2-3	CASSLAGTDTQYF	TGTGCCAGTAGTTTAGCGGGGACAGATACGCAGTATTTT
-	few	TRBV27	TRBJ1-5	CASSFTGFNQPQHF	TGTGCCAGCAGTTTCACAGGGTTCAATCAGCCCCAGCATTTT
TRBD2	-	TRBV6-4	TRBJ2-3	CASSDSTSGGPNTQYF	TGTGCCAGCAGTGACTCGACGTCGGGGGGGCCAAATACGCAGTATTTT
-	-	TRBV7-3	TRBJ2-2	CASSPTLWATQTGELFF	TGTGCCAGCAGCCCTACACTTTGGGCCACACAAACCGGGGAGCTGTTTTTT
-	-	TRBV4-1	TRBJ2-5	CASSQEPSGLKETQYF	TGCGCCAGCAGCCAGGAACCGAGCGGACTTAAAGAGACCCAGTACTTC
-	-	TRBV11-2	TRBJ2-5	CASSQRTGLPIETQYF	TGTGCCAGCAGCCAACGAACGGGACTCCCGATAGAGACCCAGTACTTC
-	-	TRBV6-1	TRBJ1-2	CASSEVQSNYGYTF	TGTGCCAGCAGTGAAGTACAGTCTAACTATGGCTACACCTTC
-	once	TRBV6-5	TRBJ1-2	CATREGVRNYGYTF	TGTGCCACGAGGGAGGGCGTGAGAAACTATGGCTACACCTTC
-	-	TRBV6-1	TRBJ2-6	CASSDPRPGANVLTF	TGTGCCAGCAGTGACCCGAGGCCTGGGGCCAACGTCCTGACTTTC
-	few	TRBV19	TRBJ2-7	CASQGAYEQYF	TGTGCCAGTCAGGGCGCCTACGAGCAGTACTTC
-	once	TRBV7-4	TRBJ2-1	CASSIPRTEIYNEQFF	TGTGCCAGCAGCATACCCCGGACAGAGATATACAATGAGCAGTTCTTC
TRBD1	-	TRBV4-3	TRBJ1-2	CASSGRDRGNYGYTF	TGCGCCAGCAGCGGCCGGGACAGGGGTAACTATGGCTACACCTTC
-	-	TRBV18	TRBJ1-1	CASSPPGGARKETEAFF	TGTGCCAGCTCACCACCGGGAGGGGCGAGGAAAGAAACTGAAGCTTTCTTT
-	-	TRBV19	TRBJ1-3	CASKATWGRERGNTIYF	TGTGCCAGTAAAGCCACCTGGGGACGGGAGCGGGGAAACACCATATATTTT
TRBD1	once	TRBV20-1	TRBJ1-1	CSASQGANTEAFF	TGCAGTGCTAGTCAGGGGGCGAACACTGAAGCTTTCTTT
TRBD1	-	TRBV5-1	TRBJ2-2	CASSPGQLYTGELFF	TGCGCCAGCAGTCCGGGACAGCTCTACACCGGGGAGCTGTTTTTT
TRBD1	-	TRBV2	TRBJ2-2	CASSAQGAAGELFF	TGTGCCAGCAGTGCACAGGGGGCGGCCGGGGAGCTGTTTTTT
TRBD1	once	TRBV29-1	TRBJ2-4	CSSRQGNIQYF	TGCAGCTCTCGACAGGGAAACATTCAGTACTTC
TRBD1	-	TRBV28	TRBJ1-1	CASILQGALGTEAFF	TGTGCCAGCATCTTACAGGGGGCGTTGGGCACTGAAGCTTTCTTT
-	few	TRBV18	TRBJ1-1	CASSPAREGAEAFF	TGTGCCAGCTCACCAGCCAGGGAGGGAGCTGAAGCTTTCTTT
-	-	TRBV14	TRBJ1-2	CASSQDIQAKRGYTF	TGTGCCAGCAGCCAAGATATACAGGCTAAGCGTGGCTACACCTTC
-	-	TRBV2	TRBJ1-2	CASELDNGYTF	TGTGCCAGCGAACTAGACAATGGCTACACCTTC
TRBD2	-	TRBV4-2	TRBJ2-3	CASSPGGWGLAADTQYF	TGTGCCAGCAGCCCCGGGGGGTGGGGACTAGCGGCAGATACGCAGTATTTT
TRBD2	few	TRBV3-1/TRBV3-2	TRBJ2-1	CASSRSSGSYNEQFF	TGTGCCAGCAGCCGGTCTAGCGGCTCCTACAATGAGCAGTTCTTC
-	few	TRBV5-6	TRBJ1-1	CASSLATGRAFF	TGTGCCAGCAGCTTGGCAACGGGTCGAGCTTTCTTT
TRBD1	-	TRBV9	TRBJ1-1	CASSALGTDMNTEAFF	TGTGCCAGCAGCGCCCTGGGGACAGATATGAACACTGAAGCTTTCTTT